This TCR beta chain was identified in a study of control samples from healthy donors and cancer patients. Clones were read by immunoSEQ multiplex PCR, and TCRdb kept only the in-frame ones, dropping some. In the table there are 50,000 to 55,000 clones, around nine tenths of which are singletons. From germline, CDR1 is LNHDA and CDR2 SQIVND (reference sequence). V lost 4 bases and J 4 bases, leaving 16 bases between the germline ends. The CDR3 has 15 amino acids. The sequencing input was PBMCs. The sequence derives from a man aged 35-49 years with colorectal cancer. J is TRBJ1-1 and V is TRBV19; no clear D. The CDR3, as DNA: TGTGCCAGTAGTACCTGGGCCCTCAAGGGCACTGAAGCTTTCTTT. Translation gives CASSTWALKGTEAFF. The full variable domain, with the rest looked up from reference TRBV19 and TRBJ1-1, is DGGITQSPKYLFRKEGQNVTLSCEQNLNHDAMYWYRQDPGQGLRLIYYSQIVNDFQKGDIAEGYSVSREKKESFPLTVTSAQKNPTAFYLCASSTWALKGTEAFFGQGTRLTVV.